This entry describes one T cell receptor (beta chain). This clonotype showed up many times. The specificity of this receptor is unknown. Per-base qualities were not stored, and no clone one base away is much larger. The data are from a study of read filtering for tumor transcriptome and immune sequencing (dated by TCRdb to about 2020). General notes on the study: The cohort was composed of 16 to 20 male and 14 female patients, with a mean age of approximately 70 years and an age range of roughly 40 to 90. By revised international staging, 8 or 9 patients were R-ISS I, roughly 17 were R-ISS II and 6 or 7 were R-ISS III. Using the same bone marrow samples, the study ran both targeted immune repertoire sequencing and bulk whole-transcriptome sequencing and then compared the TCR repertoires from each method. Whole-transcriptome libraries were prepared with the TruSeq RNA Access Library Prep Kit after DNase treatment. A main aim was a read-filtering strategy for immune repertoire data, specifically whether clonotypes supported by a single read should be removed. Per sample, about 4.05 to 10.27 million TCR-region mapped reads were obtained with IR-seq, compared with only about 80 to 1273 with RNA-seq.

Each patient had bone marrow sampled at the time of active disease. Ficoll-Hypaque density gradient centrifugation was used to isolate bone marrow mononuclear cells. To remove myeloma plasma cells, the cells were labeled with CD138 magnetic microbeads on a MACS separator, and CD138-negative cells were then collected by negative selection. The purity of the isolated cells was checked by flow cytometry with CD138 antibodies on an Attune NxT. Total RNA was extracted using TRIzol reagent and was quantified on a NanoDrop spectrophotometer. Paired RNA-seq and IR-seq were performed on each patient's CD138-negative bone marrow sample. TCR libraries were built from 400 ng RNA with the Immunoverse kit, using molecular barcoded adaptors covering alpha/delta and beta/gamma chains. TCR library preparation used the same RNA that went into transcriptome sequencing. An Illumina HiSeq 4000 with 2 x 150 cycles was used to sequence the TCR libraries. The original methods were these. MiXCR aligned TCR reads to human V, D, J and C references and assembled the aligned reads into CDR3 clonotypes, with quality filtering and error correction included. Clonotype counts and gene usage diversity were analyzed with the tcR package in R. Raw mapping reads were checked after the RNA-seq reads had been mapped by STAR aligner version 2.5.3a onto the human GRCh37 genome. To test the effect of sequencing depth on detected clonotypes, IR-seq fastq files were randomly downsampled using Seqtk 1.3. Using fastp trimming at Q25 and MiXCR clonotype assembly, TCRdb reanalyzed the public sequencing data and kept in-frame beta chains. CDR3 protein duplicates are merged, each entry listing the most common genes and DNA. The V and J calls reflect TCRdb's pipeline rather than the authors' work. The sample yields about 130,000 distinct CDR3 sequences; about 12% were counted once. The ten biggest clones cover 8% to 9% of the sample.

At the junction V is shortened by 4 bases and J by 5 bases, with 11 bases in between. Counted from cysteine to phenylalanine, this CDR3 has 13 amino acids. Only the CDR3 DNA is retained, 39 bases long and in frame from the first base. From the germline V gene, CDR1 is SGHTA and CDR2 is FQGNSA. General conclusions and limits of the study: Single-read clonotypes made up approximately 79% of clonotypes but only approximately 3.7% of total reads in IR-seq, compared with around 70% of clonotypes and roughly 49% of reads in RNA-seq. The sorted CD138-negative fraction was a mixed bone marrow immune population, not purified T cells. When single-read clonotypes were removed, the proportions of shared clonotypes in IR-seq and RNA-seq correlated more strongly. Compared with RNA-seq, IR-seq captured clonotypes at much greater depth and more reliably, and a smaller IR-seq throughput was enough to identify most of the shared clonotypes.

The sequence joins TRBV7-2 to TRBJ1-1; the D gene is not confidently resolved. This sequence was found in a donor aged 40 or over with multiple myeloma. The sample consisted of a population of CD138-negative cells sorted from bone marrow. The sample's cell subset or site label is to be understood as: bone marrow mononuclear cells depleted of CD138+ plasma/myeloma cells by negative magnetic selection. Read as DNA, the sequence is TGTGCCAGCAGCTCCTTAGGCGGGACTGAAGCTTTCTTT. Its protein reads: CASSSLGGTEAFF.